The 14 T cell receptor beta chains below come from one sample, sequenced in a study of cytomegalovirus exposure and HLA in healthy donors. Researchers ran the PCR with 60 Vbeta and 13 Jbeta primers. Clones were read by immunoSEQ multiplex PCR, and TCRdb kept only the in-frame ones, dropping some. This repertoire includes around 70,000 clones. Specimen: PBMCs. These receptors came from a woman between 40 and 55 years old in good health and CMV-seropositive.

The gene calls are TRBV18 and TRBJ2-3; no clear D gene. Trimming removed 3 bases at V and 2 bases at J, with 9 bases between. The length of the CDR3 is 14 residues. CDR1 KGHSH and CDR2 LQKENI come from the germline V gene. Here the CDR3 reads CASSPNPYTDTQYF. The CDR3 DNA reads as TGTGCCAGCTCACCGAACCCCTACACAGATACGCAGTATTTT. Drawing the rest from reference TRBV18 and TRBJ2-3, the complete variable domain is NAGVMQNPRHLVRRRGQEARLRCSPMKGHSHVYWYRQLPEEGLKFMVYLQKENIIDESGMPKERFSAEFPKEGPSILRIQQVVRGDSAAYFCASSPNPYTDTQYFGPGTRLTVL.

The chain uses TRBV4-1 and TRBJ2-1; 12 positions match TRBD2. Trimming cost V 4 bases and J 6 bases; bases outside gene matches: 4. CDR1 is MGHRA, CDR2 YSYEKL, per germline. CDR3 size: 15 residues. CDR3: CASSLTSGSLNEQFF. The DNA for the CDR3 is TGCGCCAGCAGCCTGACTAGCGGGAGTCTCAATGAGCAGTTCTTC.

V gene TRBV10-1 combines with J gene TRBJ2-5; D is unresolved. The end of the DNA aligns better with TRBJ2-7, so the J call may be wrong. The CDR3 is 10 residues long. Germline loops: CDR1 WNHNN, CDR2 SYGVQD (reference sequence). This CDR3 is CASSEYEQYF. For the CDR3, the DNA is TGCGCCAGCAGTGAATACGAGCAGTACTTC.

This chain connects TRBV7-9 to TRBJ2-5; 9 bases match TRBD2. The closer fit of TRBJ2-7 to the DNA end suggests the J call may be wrong. This CDR3 region has 18 residues. Germline lookup yields CDR1 SEHNR and CDR2 FQNEAQ (reference sequence). The CDR3 loop is CASSLALASGDSSYEQYF. As DNA, the CDR3 is TGTGCCAGCAGCTTAGCGCTGGCTAGCGGGGACAGCTCCTACGAGCAGTACTTC.

This chain links TRBV6-4 with TRBJ2-2; 10 bases are shared with TRBD2. J was trimmed by 6 bases and V by 5 bases; bases with no gene match: 6. Germline CDR1 MRHNA, CDR2 SNTAGT. The CDR3 is 15 amino acids. In nucleotides, the CDR3 is TGTGCCAGCAGTAGCGGGAGGGCCAACGCCGGGGAGCTGTTTTTT. Residues: CASSSGRANAGELFF.

The chain employs TRBV7-6 and TRBJ2-2, with TRBD1 identical over 9 bases. V shed 1 base, J shed 0 bases, and the junction held 12 bases outside the gene matches. The germline gives CDR1 SGHVS, CDR2 FNYEAQ. The CDR3 spans 20 residues. Written as DNA, the CDR3 is TGTGCCAGCAGCTTAGGTTGGAGACAGGGGGAGACCGCGAACACCGGGGAGCTGTTTTTT. As protein: CASSLGWRQGETANTGELFF.

Here the CDR3 DNA reads TGTGCCAGCAGAAACCGCGGACTAGCGAACGAGCAGTACTTC. It specifies CASRNRGLANEQYF. This chain uses TRBV28 with TRBJ2-7; TRBD2 matches at 9 bases. With 6 bases clipped from V and 5 bases from J, the junction kept 8 bases outside the gene matches. This CDR3 region has 14 residues. Germline V lookup: CDR1 MDHEN, CDR2 SYDVKM. Full variable domain (missing parts from reference TRBV28 and TRBJ2-7): DVKVTQSSRYLVKRTGEKVFLECVQDMDHENMFWYRQDPGLGLRLIYFSYDVKMKEKGDIPEGYSVSREKKERFSLILESASTNQTSMYLCASRNRGLANEQYFGPGTRLTVT.

The gene calls are TRBV6-5 and TRBJ1-3, with a possible D match to TRBD1 (6 bases). The CDR3 runs to 15 residues. Germline V gives CDR1 MNHEY, CDR2 SVGAGI. V dropped 6 bases and J dropped 1 base, with 13 bases sitting between them. The CDR3 loop is CASSLGHLSGNTIYF. The DNA for the CDR3 is TGTGCCAGCAGCCTGGGACACCTGTCTGGAAACACCATATATTTT.

The rearrangement uses TRBV5-1 and TRBJ2-1; weak D call: TRBD2 (6 bases). Germline values: CDR1 SGHRS, CDR2 YFSETQ. V was trimmed by 0 bases and J by 0 bases, leaving 10 bases between them. This CDR3 has 16 residues. CDR3 sequence (DNA): TGCGCCAGCAGCTTGGGGGCGGGGAGCTCCTACAATGAGCAGTTCTTC. Protein product: CASSLGAGSSYNEQFF. The entire variable domain, with the rest obtained from reference TRBV5-1 and TRBJ2-1, is as follows: KAGVTQTPRYLIKTRGQQVTLSCSPISGHRSVSWYQQTPGQGLQFLFEYFSETQRNKGNFPGRFSGRQFSNSRSEMNVSTLELGDSALYLCASSLGAGSSYNEQFFGPGTRLTVL.

This rearrangement joins TRBV6-5 to TRBJ2-7, with D perhaps matching TRBD1 (5 bases). The V and J ends lost 4 bases and 8 bases respectively, with 15 bases between them. In germline, CDR1 is MNHEY, CDR2 SVGAGI. The CDR3 contains 13 residues. CDR3: CASSFGSRQQQYF. CDR3 in DNA: TGTGCCAGCAGTTTCGGATCCCGACAGCAGCAGTACTTC.

This chain joins TRBV7-8 and TRBJ2-3, with D possibly TRBD2 on 6 matching bases. Trimming took 2 bases from V and 0 from J, leaving 18 bases between them. There are 18 residues in the CDR3. Germline V gives CDR1 SGHVS, CDR2 FQNEAQ. CDR3 amino acids: CASSLWGEVAASTDTQYF. The CDR3 bases are TGTGCCAGCAGCTTATGGGGGGAGGTAGCGGCAAGCACAGATACGCAGTATTTT.

CDR3 sequence reads: CASSLDQTGRGTDTQYF. CDR3 bases: TGTGCCAGCAGCTTAGACCAAACAGGGAGAGGCACAGATACGCAGTATTTT. This rearrangement joins TRBV11-2 to TRBJ2-3, with D possibly being TRBD1 (6 bases). Trimming left V 0 bases short and J 1 base short, with 14 bases between. Germline V lookup: CDR1 SGHAT, CDR2 FQNNGV. The CDR3 extends over 17 amino acids.

The chain links TRBV30 to TRBJ1-2; possibly TRBD1 for D (6 bases). Germline V lookup: CDR1 GTSNPN, CDR2 SVGIG (reference sequence). CDR3 length: 11 amino acids. Trimming took off 4 bases at V and 8 bases at J, with 11 bases between the two ends. The CDR3 here is CAWNRVYGYTF. The CDR3 DNA sequence: TGTGCCTGGAACAGGGTCTACGGCTACACCTTC.

This chain links TRBV6-5 with TRBJ1-1, with a possible D match to TRBD1 (6 bases). V shed 6 bases and J shed 12 bases, with 17 bases lying between them. The CDR3 has 12 amino acids. CDR1 is MNHEY and CDR2 is SVGAGI in the germline V gene. This chain's CDR3 is CASSRPGGQSFF. The CDR3 DNA sequence: TGTGCCAGCAGCCGCCCTGGGGGCCAATCTTTCTTT.